Listed here are 26 T cell receptor beta chains from one sample, sequenced in a study of regulatory T cells in long-lasting Graves disease (dated by TCRdb to the early 2020s). The time point label, read with the paper, signifies: newly diagnosed GD, antithyroid drugs for less than 3 months. For both TCR sequencing and RNA sequencing, RNA was extracted from PBMCs in TRIzol. The library was made by multiplex PCR. The sequencer listed for this sample is Illumina HiSeq 4000. TCR beta libraries were built with iRepertoire HTBI primers and Arm-PCR amplification of CDR3 regions. The public reads were reanalyzed by TCRdb: fastp trimming at Q25, MiXCR alignment, in-frame beta chains only. Entries are consolidated by CDR3 protein sequence, retaining the most common genes and DNA. For this sample the table gives hundreds of thousands of distinct CDR3 sequences, of which around 16% were detected only once. Jointly, the top ten make up about 12% of the sample.

The data also belong to a second study, concerning T cells in Graves' hyperthyroidism and ophthalmopathy.

Sequenced material: peripheral blood mononuclear cells (PBMCs), taken at new diagnosis, from a patient treated with antithyroid drugs. The receptors were sampled from a man aged 18 to 35 with Graves disease. Donor details come from another sample of the same person, matched by shared clones.

This clonotype appeared many times. CDR3 in DNA: TGTGCCAGCAGTCCACTAGCCCCGGGCGCAGATACGCAGTATTTT. As protein: CASSPLAPGADTQYF. The chain recombines TRBV6-2 or TRBV6-3 with TRBJ2-3; weak D call: TRBD2 (6 bases). V lost 5 bases to trimming and J lost 4 bases, with 16 bases between them. The CDR3 spans 15 residues. CDR1 MNHEY and CDR2 SVGEGT come from the germline V gene.

In its sample, this clonotype was seen many times. The chain joins TRBV28 to TRBJ2-7, with 7 bases that match TRBD1. V trimming: 7 bases; J trimming: 5 bases; junction bases outside the gene matches: 5. From germline, CDR1 is MDHEN and CDR2 SYDVKM. The CDR3 spans 12 residues. As DNA, the CDR3 is TGTGCCAGCAAAGACAGGGCCCACGAGCAGTACTTC. This codes for CASKDRAHEQYF.

A note on this clonotype: Just one base apart from a much larger clone, this may be a read error. The gene calls are TRBV20-1 and TRBJ1-5, with D hard to call. The CDR3 consists of 13 residues. The ends were cut back, 3 bases at V and 0 bases at J, with 6 bases in the middle. Germline assignment: CDR1 DFQATT and CDR2 SNEGSKA (reference sequence). The CDR3 DNA follows: TGCAGTGCTAGGAAAGATAGCAATCAGCCCCAGCATTTT. It is translated as CSARKDSNQPQHF.

This clonotype was detected many times. This chain joins TRBV6-2 or TRBV6-3 and TRBJ1-1; D uncertain. The CDR3 length is 12 residues. Germline V lookup: CDR1 MNHEY, CDR2 SVGEGT. The V and J ends lost 5 bases and 7 bases respectively, with 11 bases between them. CDR3 sequence reads: CASSEGLVEAFF. For the CDR3, the DNA is TGTGCCAGCAGTGAAGGGTTAGTTGAAGCTTTCTTT.

Only a few counts were recorded for this clonotype. V gene TRBV20-1 combines with J gene TRBJ2-5, with TRBD1 matching over 8 bases. Germline V gives CDR1 DFQATT, CDR2 SNEGSKA (reference sequence). Losses at the gene ends were 3 bases for V and 2 bases for J; bases not matched to a gene: 11. The length of the CDR3 is 16 residues. In nucleotides, the CDR3 is TGCAGTGCTAGTTTGGCAGGGGGCTTATGGCAAGAGACCCAGTACTTC. This sequence encodes CSASLAGGLWQETQYF.

The rearrangement uses TRBV7-3 and TRBJ2-4, with a weak D call TRBD1 (5 bases). V lost 5 bases and J lost 0, with 14 bases in between. This CDR3 contains 16 residues. CDR1 and CDR2 from the germline V gene are SGHTA and FQGTGA. The CDR3 loop reads CASSIKAGIAKNIQYF. DNA of the CDR3: TGTGCCAGCAGCATTAAGGCAGGGATAGCCAAAAACATTCAGTACTTC.

The chain uses TRBV15 and TRBJ1-5; D uncertain. There are 14 residues in the CDR3. The germline V gene encodes CDR1 LNHNV and CDR2 YYDKDF (reference sequence). V dropped 8 bases and J dropped 0 bases, with 11 bases sitting between them. CDR3 region: CATEGRTSNQPQHF. DNA for the CDR3: TGTGCCACCGAGGGTAGGACTAGCAATCAGCCCCAGCATTTT.

V and J are TRBV24-1 and TRBJ2-1; TRBD1 agrees at 10 bases. V lost 9 bases, J lost 5 bases, and 3 bases stayed unmatched. The CDR3 spans 13 residues. Germline V gives CDR1 KGHDR, CDR2 SFDVKD. Here the CDR3 reads CATDRGLDNEQFF. CDR3 sequence (DNA): TGTGCCACCGACAGGGGGCTAGACAATGAGCAGTTCTTC.

The chain combines TRBV20-1 with TRBJ2-7; a possible D gene is TRBD2 (7 bases). This CDR3 has 15 amino acids. The germline gives CDR1 DFQATT, CDR2 SNEGSKA (reference sequence). V was pared by 0 bases and J by 2 bases, with 14 bases between. CDR3 sequence (DNA): TGCAGTGCTAGAGATCACCGGGGGGCGGCCTACGAGCAGTACTTC. Protein product: CSARDHRGAAYEQYF.

DNA of the CDR3: TGTGCCGCCGGGGGACCTAGCGGGAGGATGGGCTCCTACGAGCAGTACTTC. Residues: CAAGGPSGRMGSYEQYF. The rearrangement links TRBV7-9 to TRBJ2-7, with 11 positions matching TRBD2. The V gene's germline CDR1 is SEHNR and CDR2 FQNEAQ (reference sequence). The CDR3 contains 17 residues. J lost 0 bases, V lost 11 bases, and 15 bases had no gene match.

This clonotype has just a few counts. The rearrangement uses TRBV12-3 or TRBV12-4 and TRBJ2-7, with D maybe TRBD2 (6 bases). The CDR3 has 14 residues. V was shortened by 5 bases and J by 2 bases, with 13 bases between the two germline ends. The CDR3 bases are TGTGCCAGCAGTGGGAGGCCCCCCGCCTACGAGCAGTACTTC. Its translation is CASSGRPPAYEQYF.

V gene TRBV30 combines with J gene TRBJ2-3; no clear D. Trimming took off 0 bases at V and 6 bases at J, with 7 bases between the two ends. This CDR3 comprises 12 residues. CDR1 and CDR2 (germline): GTSNPN, SVGIG (reference sequence). The CDR3 is CAWSVSLDTQYF. CDR3 bases: TGTGCCTGGAGTGTATCCCTGGATACGCAGTATTTT. Variable domain in full (rest from reference TRBV30 and TRBJ2-3): SQTIHQWPATLVQPVGSPLSLECTVEGTSNPNLYWYRQAAGRGLQLLFYSVGIGQISSEVPQNLSASRPQDRQFILSSKKLLLSDSGFYLCAWSVSLDTQYFGPGTRLTVL.

The chain has TRBV27 and TRBJ2-7, with 10 bases aligning to TRBD1. This CDR3 has 14 amino acids. Germline assignment: CDR1 MNHEY and CDR2 SMNVEV (reference sequence). V shed 5 bases and J 7 bases; nucleotides not matched to a gene: 8. CDR3 coding DNA: TGTGCCAGCAGTAAGGACAGGGGGACGGGGGAGCAGTACTTC. It yields the protein CASSKDRGTGEQYF.

This clonotype was counted many times. This chain joins TRBV15 and TRBJ1-2, with a tentative D call TRBD1 (5 bases). V was trimmed by 1 base and J by 4 bases, leaving 13 bases between them. The CDR3 is 15 residues long. Germline assignment: CDR1 LNHNV and CDR2 YYDKDF (reference sequence). CDR3 sequence reads: CATSRAAGQVYGYTF. In DNA, the CDR3 is TGTGCCACCAGCAGAGCGGCTGGACAAGTCTATGGCTACACCTTC.

This clonotype showed up just a few times. A much larger clone sits a single nucleotide away, making a read error possible. The chain has TRBV12-3 or TRBV12-4 and TRBJ1-1, with D unclear. The V end lost 6 bases, the J end lost 4 bases, and 12 bases lay between the germline ends. This CDR3 contains 13 residues. For the CDR3, the DNA is TGTGCCAGCAGACAAACAGCGGGCACTGAAGCTTTCTTT. It specifies CASRQTAGTEAFF.

This clonotype was recorded a few times. The chain carries TRBV19 and TRBJ1-4; TRBD1 matches 9 bases. The trim removed 8 bases at V and 8 bases at J, leaving 6 bases unmatched. The CDR3 runs to 13 residues. Germline CDR1 and CDR2: LNHDA and SQIVND (reference sequence). Written as DNA, the CDR3 is TGTGCCAGTTCCGGGACAGGGCAAGAAAAACTGTTTTTT. Its translation: CASSGTGQEKLFF.

The table lists this clonotype with many counts. The genes are TRBV27 and TRBJ2-7; 7 bases match TRBD1. The CDR3 extends over 14 amino acids. V trimming: 5 bases; J trimming: 3 bases; junction bases outside the gene matches: 7. Germline-derived CDR1 and CDR2 are MNHEY and SMNVEV (reference sequence). The CDR3 region has the DNA TGTGCCAGCAGTCCTAAGAGGGACAGCTACGAGCAGTACTTC. It translates to CASSPKRDSYEQYF.

About this clonotype: A read error may account for a junction end that differs from germline. The chain has TRBV3-1 and TRBJ1-3; D gene uncertain. The CDR3 totals 15 residues. CDR1 is LGHDT and CDR2 is YNNKEL in the germline V gene (reference sequence). CDR3 protein: CASSQVRGSGDTIYF. CDR3 sequence (DNA): TGTGCCAGCAGCCAAGTTAGAGGATCTGGAGACACCATATATTTT. The full variable domain, with the rest looked up from reference TRBV3-1 and TRBJ1-3, is DTAVSQTPKYLVTQMGNDKSIKCEQNLGHDTMYWYKQDSKKFLKIMFSYNNKELIINETVPNRFSPKSPDKAHLNLHINSLELGDSAVYFCASSQVRGSGDTIYFGEGSWLTVV.

This sequence joins TRBV5-1 and TRBJ1-1; D unclear. The CDR3 loop spans 14 amino acids. Germline CDR1 is SGHRS and CDR2 is YFSETQ. Trimming took 2 bases from V and 4 from J, leaving 12 bases between them. CDR3 loop: CASSFGSEGTEAFF. CDR3 nucleotide sequence: TGCGCCAGCAGCTTTGGGTCTGAGGGCACTGAAGCTTTCTTT.

This clonotype has ten or more counts. The CDR3 nucleotides read TGCAGTGCTAGCCGGGACAACTCCTACGAGCAGTACTTC. Protein product: CSASRDNSYEQYF. The rearrangement uses TRBV20-1 and TRBJ2-7; perhaps TRBD1 as D (6 bases). Looked up from germline, CDR1 is DFQATT and CDR2 is SNEGSKA (reference sequence). Trimming stripped 3 bases from V and 0 bases from J, with 9 bases between. CDR3 length: 13 residues.

This clonotype appeared a few times. The chain uses TRBV5-5 and TRBJ2-1, with TRBD2 matching over 11 bases. The CDR3 totals 18 residues. With 0 bases clipped from V and 2 bases from J, the junction kept 7 bases outside the gene matches. Germline loops: CDR1 SGHKS, CDR2 YYEKEE (reference sequence). This chain's CDR3 is CASSLEGSGRAAYNEQFF. As DNA, the CDR3 is TGTGCCAGCAGCTTGGAAGGTAGCGGGAGGGCCGCCTACAATGAGCAGTTCTTC. The complete variable domain, with remaining parts taken from reference TRBV5-5 and TRBJ2-1, reads DAGVTQSPTHLIKTRGQQVTLRCSPISGHKSVSWYQQVLGQGPQFIFQYYEKEERGRGNFPDRFSARQFPNYSSELNVNALLLGDSALYLCASSLEGSGRAAYNEQFFGPGTRLTVL.

This clonotype was seen only a few times. V and J are TRBV20-1 and TRBJ2-7, with TRBD2 matching over 7 bases. V shed 1 base, J shed 0 bases, and the junction held 6 bases outside the gene matches. Germline assignment: CDR1 DFQATT and CDR2 SNEGSKA (reference sequence). This CDR3 has 15 amino acids. The DNA of the CDR3 is TGCAGTGCTAGAGGTCTAGCGGACTTCTCCTACGAGCAGTACTTC. Its protein product is CSARGLADFSYEQYF.

J is TRBJ1-6 and V is TRBV7-9; D may be TRBD1 (6 bases). Deletions cut 1 base from V and 10 bases from J, with 11 bases between. Germline V lookup: CDR1 SEHNR, CDR2 FQNEAQ (reference sequence). CDR3 length equals 14 residues. The CDR3 loop reads CASSLVQGRSPLHF. The CDR3 DNA is TGTGCCAGCAGCTTAGTGCAGGGGCGCTCACCCCTCCACTTT.

At least ten counts were recorded for this clonotype. The rearrangement joins TRBV6-1 to TRBJ1-1; 7 nucleotides match TRBD1. Germline trimming cut 9 bases from V and 1 base from J; bases unmatched to any gene: 8. There are 14 residues in the CDR3. The germline V gene has CDR1 MNHNS and CDR2 SASEGT. CDR3 sequence reads: CASKTGQGNTEAFF. The CDR3 DNA is TGTGCCAGTAAGACAGGGCAAGGGAACACTGAAGCTTTCTTT.

Ten or more counts support this clonotype. The V call is TRBV12-3 or TRBV12-4, the J call TRBJ2-2; the D is unclear. This CDR3 has 15 amino acids. Trimming removed 6 bases from V and 4 bases from J, with 15 bases in between. CDR3 DNA: TGTGCCAGCAGCCGAAGGGAAGGATTCACCGGGGAGCTGTTTTTT. Its translation is CASSRREGFTGELFF.

This clonotype was found a few times. The rearrangement uses TRBV6-2 or TRBV6-3 and TRBJ2-1; tentatively, D is TRBD2 (5 bases). Trimming took off 5 bases at V and 4 bases at J, with 15 bases between the two ends. The CDR3 covers 15 residues. The germline V gene has CDR1 MNHEY and CDR2 SVGEGT. DNA of the CDR3: TGTGCCAGCAGTCATAGCGTTTCCGAGTACAATGAGCAGTTCTTC. Translation gives CASSHSVSEYNEQFF.